Listed here are 18 T cell receptor beta chains from one sample, sequenced in a study of cytomegalovirus exposure and HLA in healthy donors. Primers included in the PCR were 60 Vbeta and 13 Jbeta primers. Repertoires were generated with immunoSEQ multiplex PCR, while TCRdb's copy carries only in-frame clones and drops some. The sample contains more than 150,000 clones, roughly three quarters of which appear only once. Sequences were obtained from PBMCs. The receptors come from a woman aged 40-49 years in good health and CMV-seropositive.

This rearrangement joins TRBV7-6 to TRBJ2-2; no definite D call. Trimming left V 2 bases short and J 2 bases short, with 9 bases between. The CDR3 is made up of 15 amino acids. Germline V gene data show CDR1 as SGHVS and CDR2 as FNYEAQ. CDR3 in amino acids: CASSLMAQNTGELFF. The CDR3 bases are TGTGCCAGCAGCTTAATGGCTCAAAACACCGGGGAGCTGTTTTTT.

This chain links TRBV6-5 with TRBJ1-1; TRBD1 matches 10 bases. This CDR3 is 15 amino acids long. The trim removed 6 bases at V and 10 bases at J, leaving 14 bases unmatched. From germline, CDR1 is MNHEY and CDR2 SVGAGI. CDR3 sequence (DNA): TGTGCCAGCAGCAGAAACGCGGGACAGGGGACGGGAGCTTTCTTT. Protein: CASSRNAGQGTGAFF.

Only one count was recorded for this clone. The chain combines TRBV19 with TRBJ1-1; D possibly corresponds to TRBD1 (6 bases). V shed 1 base and J shed 7 bases, with 16 bases lying between them. The CDR3 spans 15 residues. Germline V lookup: CDR1 LNHDA, CDR2 SQIVND (reference sequence). In DNA form, the CDR3 reads TGTGCCAGTAGTATAGGAGCAGGGGTCCCTCTTGAAGCTTTCTTT. It yields the protein CASSIGAGVPLEAFF. Full variable domain (missing parts from reference TRBV19 and TRBJ1-1): DGGITQSPKYLFRKEGQNVTLSCEQNLNHDAMYWYRQDPGQGLRLIYYSQIVNDFQKGDIAEGYSVSREKKESFPLTVTSAQKNPTAFYLCASSIGAGVPLEAFFGQGTRLTVV.

The CDR3 sequence is CASSPDNVRANVLTF. CDR3 DNA: TGTGCCAGCAGCCCGGACAATGTAAGGGCCAACGTCCTGACTTTC. The rearrangement uses TRBV7-2 and TRBJ2-6, with D possibly TRBD1 on 5 matching bases. Germline assignment: CDR1 SGHTA and CDR2 FQGNSA. This CDR3 comprises 15 residues. Trimming took 5 bases from V and 5 from J, leaving 13 bases between them.

The chain couples TRBV5-1 to TRBJ2-1; a weak D match, TRBD1 (6 bases). The germline gives CDR1 SGHRS, CDR2 YFSETQ. V lost 4 bases and J 8 bases, leaving 19 bases between the germline ends. CDR3 size: 15 residues. This CDR3 is CASSPGHSAPHEQFF. In DNA form, the CDR3 reads TGCGCCAGCAGCCCGGGACACTCCGCCCCGCATGAGCAGTTCTTC.

As concerns this clone: The germline gene is not matched at one end of the junction; a read error may be the cause. This chain joins TRBV9 and TRBJ2-6; D is perhaps TRBD2 (7 bases). The length of the CDR3 is 17 residues. The germline gives CDR1 SGDLS, CDR2 YYNGEE. The CDR3 DNA sequence: TGTGCCAGCAGCGTAGAGGGGGGGGCGGCTGGGGCCAACGGCCTGACTTTC. Protein product: CASSVEGGAAGANGLTF. The complete variable domain, with remaining parts taken from reference TRBV9 and TRBJ2-6, reads DSGVTQTPKHLITATGQRVTLRCSPRSGDLSVYWYQQSLDQGLQFLIQYYNGEERAKGNILERFSAQQFPDLHSELNLSSLELGDSALYFCASSVEGGAAGANGLTFGAGSRLTVL.

In DNA, the CDR3 is TGTGCCAGCAGCCTAGCGGGGAGCACAGATACGCAGTATTTT. It specifies CASSLAGSTDTQYF. This chain connects TRBV28 to TRBJ2-3, with 9 nucleotides matching TRBD2. CDR1 and CDR2 from the germline V gene are MDHEN and SYDVKM. The CDR3 spans 14 residues. V lost 6 bases to trimming and J lost 0 bases; unmatched junction nucleotides: 1. Filled out from reference TRBV28 and TRBJ2-3, the complete variable domain reads DVKVTQSSRYLVKRTGEKVFLECVQDMDHENMFWYRQDPGLGLRLIYFSYDVKMKEKGDIPEGYSVSREKKERFSLILESASTNQTSMYLCASSLAGSTDTQYFGPGTRLTVL.

The V call is TRBV6-1, the J call TRBJ1-1; unclear D gene. The CDR3 spans 14 residues. Per the germline V gene, CDR1 is MNHNS and CDR2 is SASEGT. Deletions cut 5 bases from V and 6 bases from J, with 16 bases between. CDR3 protein: CASSLEGKRAEAFF. CDR3 DNA sequence: TGTGCCAGCAGTCTGGAGGGTAAGAGAGCTGAAGCTTTCTTT.

V is TRBV2 and J is TRBJ2-7, with D maybe TRBD1 (5 bases). V lost 7 bases and J lost 3, with 13 bases in between. The germline V gene has CDR1 SNHLY and CDR2 FYNNEI. This CDR3 spans 13 amino acids. The CDR3 nucleotides are TGTGCCAGCAATCCAGGGCTCGACTACGAGCAGTACTTC. Translating it yields CASNPGLDYEQYF. Combining the CDR3 with reference TRBV2 and TRBJ2-7 gives the whole variable domain EPEVTQTPSHQVTQMGQEVILRCVPISNHLYFYWYRQILGQKVEFLVSFYNNEISEKSEIFDDQFSVERPDGSNFTLKIRSTKLEDSAMYFCASNPGLDYEQYFGPGTRLTVT.

The gene calls are TRBV29-1 and TRBJ2-5; D is unclear. From germline, CDR1 is SQVTM and CDR2 ANQGSEA. V lost 3 bases, J lost 1 base, and 3 bases lay in between. The CDR3 totals 11 residues. The CDR3 spells CSVDRQETQYF. In DNA, the CDR3 is TGCAGCGTTGATCGCCAAGAGACCCAGTACTTC.

This chain joins TRBV10-3 and TRBJ2-5, with TRBD2 identical over 10 bases. Unmatched junction bases numbered 4, after V lost 10 bases and J lost 2 bases. Germline V gene data show CDR1 as ENHRY and CDR2 as SYGVKD. This CDR3 is 13 amino acids long. The CDR3 spells CASKRGGQETQYF. CDR3 nucleotide sequence: TGTGCCAGCAAGCGGGGGGGGCAAGAGACCCAGTACTTC.

In its sample, this clone was seen a few times. The chain has TRBV28 and TRBJ1-1; weak D call: TRBD1 (6 bases). Germline CDR1 reads MDHEN; CDR2 reads SYDVKM. The CDR3 length is 17 residues. Trimming removed 3 bases at V and 1 base at J, with 18 bases between. CDR3 amino acids: CASSLDSFLLENTEAFF. The CDR3 nucleotides read TGTGCCAGCAGTTTGGACAGCTTCCTACTAGAGAACACTGAAGCTTTCTTT.

This chain connects TRBV7-6 to TRBJ2-5, with 11 nucleotides matching TRBD2. The V and J ends lost 3 bases and 4 bases, in that order; junction bases with no gene match: 4. Germline V lookup: CDR1 SGHVS, CDR2 FNYEAQ. This CDR3 comprises 15 residues. The CDR3 bases are TGTGCCAGCAGCTTTAGCGGGGGGGCCGGAGAGACCCAGTACTTC. It codes for CASSFSGGAGETQYF.

The rearrangement links TRBV6-1 to TRBJ1-2, with 7 bases that match TRBD1. The V segment lost 7 bases and the J segment 7 bases; nucleotides outside the gene matches: 6. Germline V gene data show CDR1 as MNHNS and CDR2 as SASEGT. This CDR3 contains 12 residues. This CDR3 reads CASNRGEGGYTF. The CDR3 coding sequence is TGTGCCAGCAACAGGGGCGAGGGTGGCTACACCTTC.

This rearrangement joins TRBV4-1 to TRBJ2-1; possible D gene TRBD2, 5 bases. Trimming took 0 bases from V and 6 from J, leaving 18 bases between them. Looked up from germline, CDR1 is MGHRA and CDR2 is YSYEKL. The CDR3 consists of 17 residues. CDR3 in amino acids: CASSQDPTLAGINEQFF. DNA for the CDR3: TGCGCCAGCAGCCAAGATCCGACCCTAGCTGGGATCAATGAGCAGTTCTTC.

The rearrangement joins TRBV10-3 to TRBJ2-6; D gene unclear. Germline loops: CDR1 ENHRY, CDR2 SYGVKD. The V and J ends lost 3 bases and 0 bases respectively, with 3 bases between them. The CDR3 loop spans 14 amino acids. The CDR3 protein is CAISDSSGANVLTF. The CDR3 bases are TGTGCCATCAGTGACTCCTCTGGGGCCAACGTCCTGACTTTC.

Concerning this clone: At one of its ends the junction is not consistent with the germline gene, which may arise from a read error. The chain carries TRBV6-1 and TRBJ2-7, with 7 bases identical to TRBD1. Germline values: CDR1 MNHNS, CDR2 SASEGT. The CDR3 is made up of 17 amino acids. The CDR3 reads CASSEAPPGGISFEQYF. DNA of the CDR3: TGTGCCAGCAGTGAAGCACCGCCAGGGGGTATCTCCTTCGAGCAGTACTTC.

The chain is built from TRBV11-1 and TRBJ2-3; D call uncertain. The germline gives CDR1 SGHAT, CDR2 FQDESV (reference sequence). This CDR3 is 11 amino acids long. Trimming shortened V by 5 bases and J by 3 bases, and 3 bases separated the two germline ends. The CDR3, as DNA: TGTGCCAGCAGCCTGACAGATACGCAGTATTTT. The encoded protein is CASSLTDTQYF.